These 30 T cell receptor beta chains share one sample of origin, sequenced in a study of blood T cell repertoires in COVID-19 (TCRdb year 2020). The library was obtained by the immunoSEQ multiplex PCR assay. The clones in this table, taken by TCRdb from immuneACCESS, are in-frame only. Not every clone is retained; where verified, under half of the shortfall comes from an unresolved V gene, and the cause of the rest is unknown. Across this sample there are around 270,000 clones, with approximately 89% seen only once. The ten largest clones add up to around 3.1% of the sample. Source material: PBMCs or T cells enriched from blood (not recorded which). These receptors were taken from a woman in her forties who had been exposed to COVID-19.

The chain joins TRBV19 to TRBJ1-3; 7 nucleotides align to TRBD1. This CDR3 spans 16 amino acids. With 3 bases clipped from V and 2 bases from J, the junction kept 7 bases outside the gene matches. Germline loops: CDR1 LNHDA, CDR2 SQIVND (reference sequence). In nucleotides, the CDR3 is TGTGCCAGTAGTATCTCCAGGGGGATGACTGGAAACACCATATATTTT. Translation: CASSISRGMTGNTIYF.

This clone appeared a few times. The chain is built from TRBV7-9 and TRBJ2-7; 10 bases match TRBD1. Germline lookup yields CDR1 SEHNR and CDR2 FQNEAQ (reference sequence). V lost 5 bases and J lost 7; bases outside the gene matches: 11. The CDR3 consists of 15 residues. The CDR3 here is CASSARQGAMREQYF. The CDR3 DNA reads TGTGCCAGCAGCGCCCGACAGGGGGCTATGAGGGAGCAGTACTTC.

V is TRBV21-1 and J is TRBJ2-7; the table's D call, TRBD2, has no DNA check behind it. TRBV21-1 is given as a pseudogene. The CDR3 extends over 12 amino acids. For the CDR3, the DNA is TGTGCCAGCAGCAAAGCTCGGGGCGAGCAGTACGTC. Its translation is CASSKARGEQYV.

The chain links TRBV29-1 to TRBJ2-7; TRBD2 matches 11 bases. Germline V gene data show CDR1 as SQVTM and CDR2 as ANQGSEA. The junction had 9 bases not matched to a gene; V was cut back by 4 bases and J by 7 bases. The CDR3 length is 14 residues. CDR3 coding DNA: TGCAGCGTTGGATGGACTAGCGGGTTCAAGGAGCAGTACTTC. Encoded protein: CSVGWTSGFKEQYF.

The V gene is TRBV11-2, the J gene TRBJ1-3; TRBD1 agrees at 7 bases. The length of the CDR3 is 15 residues. V lost 5 bases to trimming and J lost 4 bases; unmatched junction nucleotides: 8. Germline-derived CDR1 and CDR2 are SGHAT and FQNNGV. The CDR3 coding sequence is TGTGCCAGCAGCCAAGGGGGCAAGTCCGGAAACACCATATATTTT. Translated, it gives CASSQGGKSGNTIYF. Looking up the rest from reference TRBV11-2 and TRBJ1-3 gives the full variable domain: EAGVAQSPRYKIIEKRQSVAFWCNPISGHATLYWYQQILGQGPKLLIQFQNNGVVDDSQLPKDRFSAERLKGVDSTLKIQPAKLEDSAVYLCASSQGGKSGNTIYFGEGSWLTVV.

The chain combines TRBV3-1 (or the pseudogene TRBV3-2) with TRBJ1-5, with D hard to call. CDR1 and CDR2 (germline): LGHDT, YNNKEL (reference sequence). The CDR3 runs 15 residues. The V and J ends lost 1 base and 6 bases respectively, with 13 bases between them. The CDR3 DNA reads TGTGCCAGCAGCCAAGCTGGTGGTTTCGGTCAGCCCCAGCATTTT. As protein: CASSQAGGFGQPQHF.

The rearrangement uses TRBV29-1 and TRBJ1-5; D ambiguous. V lost 4 bases, J lost 0 bases, and 7 bases lay in between. The CDR3 runs to 13 residues. The V gene's germline CDR1 is SQVTM and CDR2 ANQGSEA. The DNA for the CDR3 is TGCAGCGTTGTCCAGGATAGCAATCAGCCCCAGCATTTT. Translation gives CSVVQDSNQPQHF. Together with reference TRBV29-1 and TRBJ1-5, the CDR3 gives the full variable domain: SAVISQKPSRDICQRGTSLTIQCQVDSQVTMMFWYRQQPGQSLTLIATANQGSEATYESGFVIDKFPISRPNLTFSTLTVSNMSPEDSSIYLCSVVQDSNQPQHFGDGTRLSIL.

A single count supports this clone. This chain connects TRBV7-3 to TRBJ1-2, with D perhaps matching TRBD1 (5 bases). V was shortened by 5 bases and J by 6 bases, with 16 bases between the two germline ends. The CDR3 totals 14 residues. Germline V gene lookup returns CDR1 SGHTA and CDR2 FQGTGA. The CDR3 DNA is TGTGCCAGCAGCCCAGGGACTTCCGTGGATGGCTACACCTTC. It translates to CASSPGTSVDGYTF.

The chain uses TRBV7-6 and TRBJ2-1; 11 nucleotides agree with TRBD2. In germline, CDR1 is SGHVS, CDR2 FNYEAQ. The CDR3 contains 16 residues. The V gene end was trimmed by 4 bases and the J gene end by 5 bases; junction bases not matched to a gene: 7. CDR3 sequence: CASSYMTGLADNEQFF. The CDR3 DNA follows: TGTGCCAGCAGCTACATGACGGGACTAGCGGACAATGAGCAGTTCTTC.

J is TRBJ1-4 and V is TRBV5-4, with a possible D match to TRBD1 (6 bases). The V gene's germline CDR1 is SGHNT and CDR2 YYREEE (reference sequence). Trimming left V 3 bases short and J 6 bases short, with 12 bases between. CDR3 length: 14 amino acids. CDR3 nucleotides: TGTGCCAGCAGCTCCAGGGGCATGGATGAAAAACTGTTTTTT. Its protein product is CASSSRGMDEKLFF.

V usage is TRBV30 and J usage is TRBJ1-2; 9 nucleotides align to TRBD1. V lost 0 bases, J lost 4 bases, and 6 bases stayed unmatched. The germline V gene has CDR1 GTSNPN and CDR2 SVGIG (reference sequence). CDR3 length equals 15 residues. CDR3 nucleotides: TGTGCCTGGAGTGTTTACGGGACAGGGATCTATGGCTACACCTTC. Translation gives CAWSVYGTGIYGYTF. Based on the CDR3 plus reference TRBV30 and TRBJ1-2, the full variable domain is SQTIHQWPATLVQPVGSPLSLECTVEGTSNPNLYWYRQAAGRGLQLLFYSVGIGQISSEVPQNLSASRPQDRQFILSSKKLLLSDSGFYLCAWSVYGTGIYGYTFGSGTRLTVV.

This clone was detected a few times. The CDR3 DNA follows: TGCAGTGCTAGTGCAGGCCGTAACTATGGCTACACCTTC. It codes for CSASAGRNYGYTF. The chain employs TRBV20-1 and TRBJ1-2, with no clear D. Germline V gene lookup returns CDR1 DFQATT and CDR2 SNEGSKA (reference sequence). The ends were cut back, 3 bases at V and 1 base at J, with 9 bases in the middle. This CDR3 has 13 residues.

The chain uses TRBV6-5 and TRBJ1-2; D call uncertain. The germline V gene encodes CDR1 MNHEY and CDR2 SVGAGI. This CDR3 spans 15 amino acids. V shed 7 bases and J shed 3 bases, with 18 bases lying between them. CDR3 sequence: CASTAGRDGDYGYTF. In DNA form, the CDR3 reads TGTGCCAGCACAGCGGGAAGGGATGGGGACTATGGCTACACCTTC.

The DNA of the CDR3 is TGTGCCAGCAGCTTATCGGGGGTGACCGGGGAGCTGTTTTTT. Its protein is CASSLSGVTGELFF. The chain has TRBV7-3 and TRBJ2-2; maybe TRBD2 (6 bases). Germline values: CDR1 SGHTA, CDR2 FQGTGA. Trimming removed 2 bases from V and 5 bases from J, with 9 bases in between. There are 14 residues in the CDR3.

The chain links TRBV11-2 to TRBJ1-1; tentative D call: TRBD1 (5 bases). This CDR3 is 12 amino acids long. Deletions cut 1 base from V and 6 bases from J, with 6 bases between. Germline CDR1 reads SGHAT; CDR2 reads FQNNGV. Here the CDR3 reads CASSLAGAEAFF. The CDR3 DNA reads as TGTGCCAGCAGCTTAGCGGGGGCTGAAGCTTTCTTT.

The J gene is TRBJ1-2, the V gene TRBV29-1; D unresolved. The CDR3 loop spans 12 amino acids. Trimming pared 4 bases from V and 7 bases from J, leaving 13 bases between. Germline loops: CDR1 SQVTM, CDR2 ANQGSEA. The CDR3 DNA sequence: TGCAGCGTTGGGGAGGGCCTTAGTGGCTACACCTTC. Translation gives CSVGEGLSGYTF.

The V call is TRBV10-3, the J call TRBJ2-1; 16 bases agree with TRBD2. J was trimmed by 6 bases and V by 6 bases; bases with no gene match: 14. The CDR3 contains 19 residues. Germline assignment: CDR1 ENHRY and CDR2 SYGVKD. The CDR3 region has the DNA TGTGCCATCAGGAAACAACCGGGACTAGCGGGGGGGCAAGGCAATGAGCAGTTCTTC. This translates into CAIRKQPGLAGGQGNEQFF.

This clone was seen a single time. The V gene is TRBV7-6, the J gene TRBJ2-3; 8 bases are shared with TRBD2. With 0 bases clipped from V and 5 bases from J, the junction kept 4 bases outside the gene matches. This CDR3 comprises 15 residues. The V gene's germline CDR1 is SGHVS and CDR2 FNYEAQ. The CDR3 spells CASSLAGRGGDTQYF. Written as DNA, the CDR3 is TGTGCCAGCAGCTTAGCGGGACGGGGGGGAGATACGCAGTATTTT.

This clone was found once. This chain uses TRBV4-2 with TRBJ2-1; the D gene is possibly TRBD2 (6 bases). Germline CDR1 is LGHNA and CDR2 is YNFKEQ. This CDR3 region has 18 residues. V lost 4 bases and J lost 0, with 19 bases in between. The CDR3 loop is CASSPSVAGSFSYNEQFF. The CDR3 nucleotides read TGTGCCAGCAGCCCATCTGTGGCGGGGTCTTTCTCCTACAATGAGCAGTTCTTC.

The chain carries TRBV3-1 (or the pseudogene TRBV3-2) and TRBJ2-1; the D is unclear. The V end was cut by 1 base, the J end by 4 bases, with 17 bases between. CDR3 length equals 17 residues. Germline V CDR1 and CDR2: LGHDT, YNNKEL (reference sequence). CDR3 loop: CASSQAGPDMVYNEQFF. The DNA of the CDR3 is TGTGCCAGCAGCCAAGCTGGGCCGGATATGGTATACAATGAGCAGTTCTTC.

V gene TRBV28 combines with J gene TRBJ2-7; 9 bases line up with TRBD1. This CDR3 has 15 amino acids. CDR1 is MDHEN and CDR2 is SYDVKM in the germline V gene. The junction had 12 bases not matched to a gene; V was cut back by 9 bases and J by 3 bases. The CDR3 protein is CASRDSGTGNYEQYF. The DNA of the CDR3 is TGTGCCAGTCGGGATTCCGGGACAGGGAACTACGAGCAGTACTTC.

The chain links TRBV2 to TRBJ2-5; D is unclear. The CDR3 covers 14 residues. The V gene's germline CDR1 is SNHLY and CDR2 FYNNEI. V was pared by 6 bases and J by 1 base, with 12 bases between. CDR3 sequence: CASSASYVQETQYF. CDR3 DNA: TGTGCCAGCAGCGCATCCTACGTCCAAGAGACCCAGTACTTC.

The chain carries TRBV28 and TRBJ2-7, with D possibly being TRBD1 (6 bases). The germline CDR1 and CDR2 sequences are MDHEN and SYDVKM. This CDR3 has 12 amino acids. V was shortened by 6 bases and J by 5 bases, with 11 bases between the two germline ends. The CDR3 nucleotides are TGTGCCAGCAGGGAACAGGGCCACGAGCAGTACTTC. The encoded protein is CASREQGHEQYF.

V gene TRBV5-1 combines with J gene TRBJ2-1; TRBD1 matches 7 bases. CDR1 is SGHRS and CDR2 is YFSETQ in the germline V gene. With 2 bases clipped from V and 6 bases from J, the junction kept 5 bases outside the gene matches. This CDR3 contains 14 residues. In DNA form, the CDR3 reads TGCGCCAGCAGCTTACTGACAGGGTCCAATGAGCAGTTCTTC. Residues: CASSLLTGSNEQFF.

The CDR3 DNA reads TGTGCCAGCAGCGGTCATGACCAGGACAGGGGTTTCTACGAGCAGTACTTC. Protein: CASSGHDQDRGFYEQYF. The chain is built from TRBV9 and TRBJ2-7; TRBD1 aligns across 9 bases. In germline, CDR1 is SGDLS, CDR2 YYNGEE. CDR3 length equals 17 residues. Germline trimming cut 3 bases from V and 3 bases from J; bases unmatched to any gene: 13. The whole variable domain, filled in from reference TRBV9 and TRBJ2-7, reads DSGVTQTPKHLITATGQRVTLRCSPRSGDLSVYWYQQSLDQGLQFLIQYYNGEERAKGNILERFSAQQFPDLHSELNLSSLELGDSALYFCASSGHDQDRGFYEQYFGPGTRLTVT.

This rearrangement joins TRBV7-9 to TRBJ1-4, with a tentative D call TRBD1 (5 bases). This CDR3 has 13 amino acids. Trimming took off 5 bases at V and 8 bases at J, with 12 bases between the two ends. In germline, CDR1 is SEHNR, CDR2 FQNEAQ (reference sequence). In DNA form, the CDR3 reads TGTGCCAGCAGCGTCGCCCGGGGGGAAAAACTGTTTTTT. Its translation is CASSVARGEKLFF.

The chain couples TRBV7-9 to TRBJ1-2; TRBD1 matches at 10 bases. J lost 3 bases, V lost 6 bases, and 16 bases had no gene match. CDR1 SEHNR and CDR2 FQNEAQ come from the germline V gene (reference sequence). This CDR3 is built from 18 residues. The CDR3 reads CASSFFGTGDRLDYGYTF. CDR3 DNA sequence: TGTGCCAGCAGTTTTTTTGGGACAGGGGATCGGCTAGACTATGGCTACACCTTC.

V is TRBV27 and J is TRBJ1-2; 8 bases line up with TRBD1. The J segment lost 4 bases and the V segment lost 6 bases, leaving 10 bases of the junction unmatched. Germline CDR1 MNHEY, CDR2 SMNVEV (reference sequence). The CDR3 has 15 residues. The CDR3 loop is CASSLSRGLSYGYTF. The CDR3 DNA follows: TGTGCCAGCAGCCTCTCCAGGGGGCTTTCCTATGGCTACACCTTC.

This clone was picked up a small number of times. The gene calls are TRBV12-3 or TRBV12-4 and TRBJ1-5, with D unresolved. The CDR3 loop spans 12 amino acids. Trimming shortened V by 5 bases and J by 4 bases, and 6 bases separated the two germline ends. The CDR3 nucleotides read TGTGCCAGCAGTCGAGCAAATCAGCCCCAGCATTTT. This sequence encodes CASSRANQPQHF.

This clone was observed a single time. The genes are TRBV7-9 and TRBJ1-5, with D maybe TRBD1 (6 bases). CDR3 length equals 15 residues. Trimming took off 3 bases at V and 6 bases at J, with 15 bases between the two ends. CDR1 is SEHNR and CDR2 is FQNEAQ in the germline V gene (reference sequence). The DNA for the CDR3 is TGTGCCAGCAGCTTGTTAGAACAGGGTGGTCAGCCCCAGCATTTT. Its protein is CASSLLEQGGQPQHF.